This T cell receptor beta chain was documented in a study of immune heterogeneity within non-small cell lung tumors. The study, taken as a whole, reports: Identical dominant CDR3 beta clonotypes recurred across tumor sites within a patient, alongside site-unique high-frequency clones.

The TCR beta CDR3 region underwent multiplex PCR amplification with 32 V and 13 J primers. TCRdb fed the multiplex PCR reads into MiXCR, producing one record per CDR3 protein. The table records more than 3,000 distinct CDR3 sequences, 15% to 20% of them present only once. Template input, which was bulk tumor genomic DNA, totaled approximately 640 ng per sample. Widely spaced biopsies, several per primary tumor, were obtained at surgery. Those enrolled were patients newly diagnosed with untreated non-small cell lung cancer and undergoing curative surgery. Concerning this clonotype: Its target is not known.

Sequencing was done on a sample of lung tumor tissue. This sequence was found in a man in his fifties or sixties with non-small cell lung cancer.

The CDR3, as DNA: TGTGCCAGCGTGACTAGCGGGAGTTACAATGAGCAGTTCTTC. This sequence encodes CASVTSGSYNEQFF. V usage is TRBV7-9 and J usage is TRBJ2-1, with 12 bases aligning to TRBD2. The V gene end was trimmed by 8 bases and the J gene end by 4 bases; junction bases not matched to a gene: 3. In germline, CDR1 is SEHNR, CDR2 FQNEAQ (reference sequence). This CDR3 spans 14 amino acids. Full variable domain (outside the CDR3, taken from reference TRBV7-9 and TRBJ2-1): DTGVSQNPRHKITKRGQNVTFRCDPISEHNRLYWYRQTLGQGPEFLTYFQNEAQLEKSRLLSDRFSAERPKGSFSTLEIQRTEQGDSAMYLCASVTSGSYNEQFFGPGTRLTVL.